This passage covers 12 T cell receptor beta chains from one sample sequenced in a study of CD8 T cells in Susac syndrome. Random hexamers served to reverse transcribe roughly 0.45 to 1 ug RNA. MiXCR, run by TCRdb on the immunoSEQ multiplex PCR reads, gives a single entry per CDR3 protein. This repertoire shows 140,000 to 150,000 distinct CDR3 sequences, less than 95% found once; its top ten account for 0.065% to 0.1%. The sequenced sample was CD4+ T cells from PBMCs. Receptor source: a human donor in good health.

This chain connects TRBV25-1 to TRBJ1-1; no clear D gene. In germline, CDR1 is MGHDK, CDR2 SYGVNS. The CDR3 runs 13 residues. Between the trimmed V and J ends, which lost 1 base and 4 bases, there was a span of 7 bases. Written as DNA, the CDR3 is TGTGCCAGCAGTGAATTGGGAGGCACTGAAGCTTTCTTT. Its translation is CASSELGGTEAFF.

The V and J genes are TRBV29-1 and TRBJ2-3; D not resolved. Germline V lookup: CDR1 SQVTM, CDR2 ANQGSEA. CDR3 length equals 11 residues. The ends were cut back, 4 bases at V and 1 base at J, with 3 bases in the middle. The CDR3 DNA reads TGCAGCGTTGGAGGCACAGATACGCAGTATTTT. It specifies CSVGGTDTQYF.

As DNA, the CDR3 is TGCAGTGCTAGAGATTTTAGGACTGCTAACTATGGCTACACCTTC. This codes for CSARDFRTANYGYTF. The rearrangement joins TRBV20-1 to TRBJ1-2, with unresolved D. CDR1 DFQATT and CDR2 SNEGSKA come from the germline V gene (reference sequence). This CDR3 region has 15 residues. V gave up 0 bases and J gave up 0 bases, with 11 bases separating them.

This chain links TRBV12-3 or TRBV12-4 with TRBJ2-3; 13 nucleotides agree with TRBD2. CDR3 length: 16 residues. V lost 5 bases, J lost 2 bases, and 4 bases stayed unmatched. Written as DNA, the CDR3 is TGTGCCAGCAGTCCGGGACTAGCGGGGTCCACAGATACGCAGTATTTT. This codes for CASSPGLAGSTDTQYF.

This clonotype is a singleton in its sample. V and J are TRBV10-3 and TRBJ2-5; 9 bases agree with TRBD1. Trimming removed 3 bases from V and 5 bases from J; junction bases left unmatched: 7. Germline assignment: CDR1 ENHRY and CDR2 SYGVKD. The CDR3 runs to 15 residues. CDR3 amino acids: CAISDGGQGVETQYF. DNA of the CDR3: TGTGCCATCAGTGACGGGGGACAGGGCGTCGAGACCCAGTACTTC.

The chain recombines TRBV9 with TRBJ2-1, with 10 bases fitting TRBD2. The CDR3 has 15 residues. V lost 2 bases and J lost 2; bases outside the gene matches: 1. Germline V gives CDR1 SGDLS, CDR2 YYNGEE. The CDR3 is CASSVSGRAYNEQFF. The CDR3 DNA follows: TGTGCCAGCAGCGTCAGCGGGAGGGCCTACAATGAGCAGTTCTTC. Based on the CDR3 plus reference TRBV9 and TRBJ2-1, the full variable domain is DSGVTQTPKHLITATGQRVTLRCSPRSGDLSVYWYQQSLDQGLQFLIQYYNGEERAKGNILERFSAQQFPDLHSELNLSSLELGDSALYFCASSVSGRAYNEQFFGPGTRLTVL.

The chain carries TRBV2 and TRBJ1-1, with D possibly matching TRBD1 (5 bases). CDR1 SNHLY and CDR2 FYNNEI come from the germline V gene. V was cut by 5 bases and J by 3 bases, with 22 bases left in between. The CDR3 has 17 residues. CDR3 loop: CASSSLGSGEQDTEAFF. CDR3 DNA: TGTGCCAGCAGTTCCCTCGGGAGTGGCGAACAGGACACTGAAGCTTTCTTT.

The chain couples TRBV20-1 to TRBJ2-7; D perhaps matches TRBD1 (6 bases). The germline V gene has CDR1 DFQATT and CDR2 SNEGSKA (reference sequence). This CDR3 region has 13 residues. V was clipped by 3 bases and J by 5 bases, with 14 bases between them. CDR3 sequence reads: CSARSQGLDEQYF. The CDR3 region has the DNA TGCAGTGCTAGGAGCCAGGGGCTCGACGAGCAGTACTTC.

The chain joins TRBV28 to TRBJ2-3; D gene ambiguous. Germline-derived CDR1 and CDR2 are MDHEN and SYDVKM. CDR3 size: 13 residues. V shed 3 bases and J shed 2 bases, with 6 bases lying between them. DNA of the CDR3: TGTGCCAGCAGTTTGGGGAACACAGATACGCAGTATTTT. This sequence encodes CASSLGNTDTQYF.

The chain is built from TRBV29-1 and TRBJ1-2, with TRBD1 as a possible D gene (6 bases). CDR3 length: 16 residues. Germline CDR1 reads SQVTM; CDR2 reads ANQGSEA. V dropped 3 bases and J dropped 6 bases, with 23 bases sitting between them. CDR3 sequence (DNA): TGCAGCGTTGAGGGTGGGGGGGCTCGGGAAGGCAATGGCTACACCTTC. It specifies CSVEGGGAREGNGYTF. Looking up the rest from reference TRBV29-1 and TRBJ1-2 gives the full variable domain: SAVISQKPSRDICQRGTSLTIQCQVDSQVTMMFWYRQQPGQSLTLIATANQGSEATYESGFVIDKFPISRPNLTFSTLTVSNMSPEDSSIYLCSVEGGGAREGNGYTFGSGTRLTVV.

The chain is built from TRBV4-1 and TRBJ2-4, with 12 positions matching TRBD1. This CDR3 contains 15 residues. CDR1 MGHRA and CDR2 YSYEKL come from the germline V gene. The trim removed 1 base at V and 6 bases at J, leaving 1 base unmatched. This CDR3 is CASSQAGQGANIQYF. The CDR3 region has the DNA TGCGCCAGCAGCCAAGCGGGACAGGGGGCAAACATTCAGTACTTC.

The V gene is TRBV7-2, the J gene TRBJ2-5; D is unresolved. In germline, CDR1 is SGHTA, CDR2 FQGNSA. The V end lost 1 base, the J end lost 0 bases, and 3 bases lay between the germline ends. This CDR3 spans 13 amino acids. The CDR3 here is CASSLVYQETQYF. Here the CDR3 DNA reads TGTGCCAGCAGCTTAGTGTACCAAGAGACCCAGTACTTC. Filled out from reference TRBV7-2 and TRBJ2-5, the complete variable domain reads GAGVSQSPSNKVTEKGKDVELRCDPISGHTALYWYRQSLGQGLEFLIYFQGNSAPDKSGLPSDRFSAERTGGSVSTLTIQRTQQEDSAVYLCASSLVYQETQYFGPGTRLLVL.